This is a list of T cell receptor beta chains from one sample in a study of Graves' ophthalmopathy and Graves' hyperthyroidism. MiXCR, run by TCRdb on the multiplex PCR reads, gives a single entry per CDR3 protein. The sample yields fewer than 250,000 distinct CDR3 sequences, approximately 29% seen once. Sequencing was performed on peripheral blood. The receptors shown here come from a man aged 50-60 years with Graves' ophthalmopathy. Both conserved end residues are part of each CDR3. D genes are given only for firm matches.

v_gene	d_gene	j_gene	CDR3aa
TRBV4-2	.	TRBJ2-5	CASSQGKVGQLETQYF
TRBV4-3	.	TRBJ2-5	CASSQDPGVVGTQYF
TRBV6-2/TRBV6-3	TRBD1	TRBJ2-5	CASSSDRGLFGTQYF
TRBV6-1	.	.	CAISSGGTQYF
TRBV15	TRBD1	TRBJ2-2	CATSRETGQNTGELFF
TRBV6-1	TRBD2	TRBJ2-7	CASSETGGGTYEQYF
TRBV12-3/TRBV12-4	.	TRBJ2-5	CASSFGAGETQYF
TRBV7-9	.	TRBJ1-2	CASSLGRRDNYGYTF
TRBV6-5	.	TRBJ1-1	CASSYDGEGEAFF
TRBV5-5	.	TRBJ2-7	CASSLRESSYEQYF
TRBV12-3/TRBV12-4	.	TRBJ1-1	CASAGMNTEAFF
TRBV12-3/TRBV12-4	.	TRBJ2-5	CASSFSRQETQYF
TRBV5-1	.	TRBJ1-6	CASSVQNNSPLHF
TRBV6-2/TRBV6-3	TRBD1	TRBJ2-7	CASSYSLFDLRQGSYEQYF
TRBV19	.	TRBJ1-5	CATGYGNQPQHF
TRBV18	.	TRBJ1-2	CASSQRLGSMNGYTF
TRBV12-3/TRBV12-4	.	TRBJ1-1	CASSLGFGQEAFF